This section outlines one T cell receptor (beta chain) sequence together with its context. The data derive from a study of cytomegalovirus exposure and HLA in healthy donors. Vbeta (60) and Jbeta (13) primers were used in the PCR. The table came from immunoSEQ multiplex PCR; TCRdb's copy has only in-frame clones and leaves some out. The sample records 110,000 or so clones, 82% being singletons. The germline V gene encodes CDR1 MGHDK and CDR2 SYGVNS. V lost 8 bases, J lost 5 bases, and 12 bases lay in between. The CDR3 consists of 13 residues. Sample: PBMCs. The receptor was derived from a woman aged 18-29 years in good health and CMV-seronegative. The J gene is TRBJ2-2, the V gene TRBV25-1; a weak D match, TRBD1 (6 bases). CDR3 amino acids: CASVYQGTGELFF. The CDR3 DNA sequence: TGTGCCAGCGTATACCAGGGGACCGGGGAGCTGTTTTTT. Drawing the rest from reference TRBV25-1 and TRBJ2-2, the complete variable domain is EADIYQTPRYLVIGTGKKITLECSQTMGHDKMYWYQQDPGMELHLIHYSYGVNSTEKGDLSSESTVSRIRTEHFPLTLESARPSHTSQYLCASVYQGTGELFFGEGSRLTVL.